A selection of T cell receptor beta chains follows, all from one sample in a study of cytomegalovirus exposure and HLA in healthy donors. The table came from immunoSEQ multiplex PCR; TCRdb's copy has only in-frame clones and leaves some out. The table records more than 80,000 clones, approximately 72% of them present only once. Sequencing was performed on PBMCs. The receptors shown here come from a female donor in good health and CMV-seropositive. Each CDR3 is given with its conserved first and last residue. Each record gives: D gene, clone size, V gene, J gene, CDR3 DNA, CDR3 protein. The D gene is left open where the match is weak. A row's size may be missing; if present it is once, few, many or a size class.

>TRBD1|few|TRBV5-1|TRBJ1-5
TGCGCCAGCAGCCCGGGGACAGGCAATCAGCCCCAGCATTTT
CASSPGTGNQPQHF
>TRBD1|-|TRBV11-1|TRBJ1-1
TGTGCCAGCAGCTTACGGACAGGGACCGCCACTGAAGCTTTCTTT
CASSLRTGTATEAFF
>-|-|TRBV7-9|TRBJ2-7
TGTGCCAGCAGCCGCGGGGGCGGCTACGAGCAGTACTTC
CASSRGGGYEQYF
>TRBD2|few|TRBV28|TRBJ2-5
TGTGCCAGCAGTCTTGTCGGGAGGTTATTGGCCCAGTACTTC
CASSLVGRLLAQYF
>-|-|TRBV7-8|TRBJ1-1
TGTGCCAGCAGCTTCTCAGAGGGTAGGACTGAAGCTTTCTTT
CASSFSEGRTEAFF
>TRBD1|-|TRBV2|TRBJ2-2
TGTGCCAGCAGTTCGACAGGGATCGACACCGGGGAGCTGTTTTTT
CASSSTGIDTGELFF
>-|few|TRBV6-1|TRBJ1-1
TGTGCCAGCAGTGAACCCGGGGGAAGCACTGAAGCTTTCTTT
CASSEPGGSTEAFF
>TRBD1|-|TRBV4-3|TRBJ1-6
TGCGCCAGCAGCCAAGATGGGACAGGGAGGTCACCCCTCCACTTT
CASSQDGTGRSPLHF
>TRBD1|-|TRBV30|TRBJ1-1
TGTGCCTGGAGTGTAAGGTCGGCAGGGGGGTCTGAAGCTTTCTTT
CAWSVRSAGGSEAFF
>TRBD2|-|TRBV28|TRBJ2-2
TGTGCCAGCAGTGGGACTAGCGGGAGGGCCAGGGTCGGGGAGCTGTTTTTT
CASSGTSGRARVGELFF
>-|-|TRBV30|TRBJ1-3
TGTGCCTGGGCCAACAGTTACTCTGGAAACACCATATATTTT
CAWANSYSGNTIYF
>TRBD1|-|TRBV6-5|TRBJ2-2
TGTGCCAGCAGTTACTGGACAAACAGGGGGGCCGGGGAGCTGTTTTTT
CASSYWTNRGAGELFF
>TRBD1|few|TRBV7-9|TRBJ2-7
TGTGCCAGCAGCTTCCTACTCGGACAGGGGGCCTACGAGCAGTACTTC
CASSFLLGQGAYEQYF
>TRBD1|few|TRBV29-1|TRBJ2-3
TGCAGCGTTGCAGGACAGGGTGACACAGATACGCAGTATTTT
CSVAGQGDTDTQYF
>-|-|TRBV29-1|TRBJ1-1
TGCAGCGTCTGGGGGGGATTTACCATGAACACTGAAGCTTTCTTT
CSVWGGFTMNTEAFF
>-|-|TRBV10-3|TRBJ1-5
TGTGCCATCAGTGAGTCTCGGGATGACAATCAGCCCCAGCATTTT
CAISESRDDNQPQHF
>TRBD1|few|TRBV28|TRBJ2-6
TGTGCCAGCAGTGTCCCCAGGGGGCAAGCTGGGGCCAACGTCCTGACTTTC
CASSVPRGQAGANVLTF
>-|-|TRBV7-8|TRBJ1-5
TGTGCCAGCAGCTTAGACGGCAGAGGGAATCAGCCCCAGCATTTT
CASSLDGRGNQPQHF
>TRBD2|-|TRBV28|TRBJ2-1
TGTGCCAGCAGTGGGGGGCGGGAGGTCCCCCGTGAGCAGTTCTTC
CASSGGREVPREQFF
>TRBD2|-|TRBV11-2|TRBJ2-7
TGTGCCAGCAGCCCGGGACTAACCTACGAGCAGTACTTC
CASSPGLTYEQYF
>-|-|TRBV21-1|TRBJ1-4
TGTGCCAGCAGCCCTAAGGGAGGGGGGGATGAAAAACTGTTTTTT
CASSPKGGGDEKLFF
>TRBD1|-|TRBV28|TRBJ2-7
TGTGCCAGCATCCCTCGGATGACAGGGGCCGAGCAGTACTTC
CASIPRMTGAEQYF
>TRBD1|-|TRBV7-2|TRBJ2-2
TGTGCCAGCAGCTCCCCGGGACAGGTGAACACCGGGGAGCTGTTTTTT
CASSSPGQVNTGELFF
>-|-|TRBV11-2|TRBJ1-4
TGTGCCAGCACTGGTCGGACAGACGGTAATGAAAAACTGTTTTTT
CASTGRTDGNEKLFF
>TRBD1|few|TRBV7-9|TRBJ2-7
TGTGCCAGCAGCTTACAGGGGGCCTCCTACGAGCAGTACTTC
CASSLQGASYEQYF
>TRBD1|-|TRBV10-1|TRBJ2-7
TGCGCCAGCAGTCCAGGGGGCGAGCAGTACTTC
CASSPGGEQYF
>TRBD1|-|TRBV7-6|TRBJ2-7
TGTGCCAGCAGCTTAACAGGGGGTCCTTCCTACGAGCAGTACTTC
CASSLTGGPSYEQYF
>TRBD2|-|TRBV5-1|TRBJ2-5
TGCGCCAGCAGCTCGATGGGGGGGGAAGAGACCCAGTACTTC
CASSSMGGEETQYF
>-|once|TRBV13|TRBJ1-3
TGTGCCAGCAGCTCGTTGGAGACAGCTGGAAACACCATATATTTT
CASSSLETAGNTIYF
>TRBD2|-|TRBV5-1|TRBJ2-5
TGCGCCAGCAGCTCCGGACTAGCACAGGAGACCCAGTACTTC
CASSSGLAQETQYF